These 14 T cell receptor beta chains were sequenced from one sample in a study of CD8+CD57+ T cells in acquired aplastic anemia. Researchers used genomic DNA as the template to profile TCR beta VDJ and CDR3. TCRdb reprocessed the reads via MiXCR and lists one record per CDR3 protein. This table holds roughly 130,000 distinct CDR3 sequences, 48% found once. Material: sorted CD4+, CD8+, or CD8+CD57+ T cells (not recorded which) from PBMCs. Source of these receptors: a human donor in good health, serving as a control.

The chain is built from TRBV19 and TRBJ1-2, with D hard to call. Between the trimmed V and J ends, which lost 5 bases and 5 bases, there was a span of 15 bases. Germline CDR1 reads LNHDA; CDR2 reads SQIVND (reference sequence). This CDR3 spans 14 amino acids. For the CDR3, the DNA is TGTGCCAGTAGTGGAAGTGCGGGAGTTTATGGCTACACCTTC. Its protein is CASSGSAGVYGYTF.

The chain recombines TRBV10-3 with TRBJ2-3, with no clear D. The germline CDR1 and CDR2 sequences are ENHRY and SYGVKD. The CDR3 is 12 amino acids. V lost 3 bases and J lost 14, with 15 bases in between. The CDR3 loop reads CAISDRNRERYF. CDR3 nucleotides: TGTGCCATCAGTGATCGGAACCGTGAAAGGTATTTT.

This clonotype was picked up many times. The chain links TRBV20-1 to TRBJ2-4; D is perhaps TRBD1 (5 bases). The CDR3 runs to 16 residues. Germline V gene sequence: CDR1 DFQATT, CDR2 SNEGSKA (reference sequence). V was clipped by 3 bases and J by 0 bases, with 15 bases between them. DNA for the CDR3: TGCAGTGCTAGCCCGAGACAGTCCGTAGCCAAAAACATTCAGTACTTC. Protein sequence: CSASPRQSVAKNIQYF.

Comment on this clonotype: A read error may be the cause here, since a much bigger clone is one base away. J is TRBJ2-2 and V is TRBV4-1, with 8 bases matching TRBD1. The CDR3 length is 16 residues. Germline V gene sequence: CDR1 MGHRA, CDR2 YSYEKL. The chain's CDR3 is CASSQGSRGLAGKLFF. CDR3 coding DNA: TGCGCCAGCAGCCAAGGATCCAGGGGGCTAGCCGGGAAGCTGTTTTTT.

This clonotype was seen many times. The chain carries TRBV19 and TRBJ1-2; D gene ambiguous. V was trimmed by 3 bases and J by 3 bases, leaving 5 bases between them. The CDR3 consists of 12 residues. Per germline, CDR1 LNHDA and CDR2 SQIVND (reference sequence). The CDR3 region is CASSINDYGYTF. For the CDR3, the DNA is TGTGCCAGTAGTATTAATGACTATGGCTACACCTTC.

This clonotype was seen more than once but under ten times. The chain has TRBV29-1 and TRBJ2-2, with a possible D match to TRBD1 (5 bases). Deletions cut 4 bases from V and 5 bases from J, with 14 bases between. There are 14 residues in the CDR3. From germline, CDR1 is SQVTM and CDR2 ANQGSEA. The CDR3 DNA follows: TGCAGCGTTGTAGCAGGACAACCTACCGGGGAGCTGTTTTTT. Translated: CSVVAGQPTGELFF.

This clonotype was counted at least ten times. This rearrangement joins TRBV4-2 to TRBJ2-5; 10 bases are a match to TRBD2. Germline V gene sequence: CDR1 LGHNA, CDR2 YNFKEQ. Trimming cost V 2 bases and J 2 bases; bases outside gene matches: 5. The CDR3 covers 16 residues. As DNA, the CDR3 is TGTGCCAGCAGCCAATCCCTAGCGGGGGTACAAGAGACCCAGTACTTC. Amino acids: CASSQSLAGVQETQYF.

With respect to this clonotype: The CDR3 does not close with the conserved phenylalanine or tryptophan, likely indicating a read error. The chain has TRBV20-1 and TRBJ1-6, with D perhaps matching TRBD1 (6 bases). The V and J ends lost 5 bases and 10 bases respectively, with 24 bases between them. The V gene's germline CDR1 is DFQATT and CDR2 SNEGSKA (reference sequence). The CDR3 contains 16 residues. The CDR3 DNA is TGCAGTGCTTGTGACCCCGAACAGGGTTTGGGATCACCCCTCCACTCT. It codes for CSACDPEQGLGSPLHS.

Only one count was recorded for this clonotype. The CDR3: CASSPGQGAPMNTEAFF. The CDR3 nucleotides are TGTGCCAGCAGCCCAGGACAGGGTGCCCCGATGAACACTGAAGCTTTCTTT. The rearrangement links TRBV9 to TRBJ1-1, with 8 bases identical to TRBD1. The CDR3 loop spans 17 amino acids. CDR1 is SGDLS and CDR2 is YYNGEE in the germline V gene. V trimming: 4 bases; J trimming: 0 bases; junction bases outside the gene matches: 11. Complete variable domain (other parts from reference TRBV9 and TRBJ1-1): DSGVTQTPKHLITATGQRVTLRCSPRSGDLSVYWYQQSLDQGLQFLIQYYNGEERAKGNILERFSAQQFPDLHSELNLSSLELGDSALYFCASSPGQGAPMNTEAFFGQGTRLTVV.

The chain employs TRBV7-6 and TRBJ2-7; D remains ambiguous. Trimming left V 5 bases short and J 3 bases short, with 5 bases between. The CDR3 spans 11 residues. Looked up from germline, CDR1 is SGHVS and CDR2 is FNYEAQ. This chain's CDR3 is CASSHGYEQYF. In nucleotides, the CDR3 is TGTGCCAGCAGCCACGGCTACGAGCAGTACTTC.

The chain links TRBV19 to TRBJ2-1; 10 bases are shared with TRBD2. V lost 6 bases, J lost 10 bases, and 9 bases stayed unmatched. The germline CDR1 and CDR2 sequences are LNHDA and SQIVND (reference sequence). This CDR3 has 14 residues. As DNA, the CDR3 is TGTGCCAGTAGAGGACTAGCGGCCCCTGTGGAGCAGTTCTTC. The encoded protein is CASRGLAAPVEQFF.

The chain links TRBV20-1 to TRBJ1-5, with D perhaps TRBD1 (5 bases). Germline V lookup: CDR1 DFQATT, CDR2 SNEGSKA (reference sequence). Trimming took 6 bases from V and 2 from J, leaving 14 bases between them. This CDR3 has 14 residues. The CDR3: CSALGGAGNQPQHF. For the CDR3, the DNA is TGCAGTGCCCTAGGAGGGGCGGGCAATCAGCCCCAGCATTTT.

This clonotype has a count of ten or more. The genes are TRBV20-1 and TRBJ1-5; D gene unclear. V lost 6 bases and J 6 bases, leaving 15 bases between the germline ends. There are 13 residues in the CDR3. Germline values: CDR1 DFQATT, CDR2 SNEGSKA (reference sequence). The CDR3 is CSAFTTGSQPQHF. Written as DNA, the CDR3 is TGCAGTGCCTTCACAACCGGGAGTCAGCCCCAGCATTTT.

On this clonotype: This may stem from a read error, because a much larger clone lies one nucleotide away. The chain uses TRBV4-2 and TRBJ1-1; D is uncertain. Germline CDR1 reads LGHNA; CDR2 reads YNFKEQ. V was cut by 1 base and J by 1 base, with 10 bases left in between. The length of the CDR3 is 15 residues. The CDR3 bases are TGTGCCAGCAGCCAAGGAGGAGGTGGGAACACTGAAGCTTTCTTT. This codes for CASSQGGGGNTEAFF.